This T cell receptor (beta chain) was identified in a study of regulatory T cells in long-lasting Graves disease. At the level of the study: Persistence in Graves' disease denoted antithyroid drug use beyond 5 years alongside positive TSH receptor antibodies.

Regarding the study as a whole: Segments TRBV28, TRBJ1-2 and TRBJ2-5 showed preferential usage in persistent disease.

The CDR3 has 15 amino acids. Trimming took off 4 bases at V and 5 bases at J, with 14 bases between the two ends. This clonotype has a count of ten or more. Its matching antigen is unknown. Sequencing libraries for TCR beta were prepared with iRepertoire HTBI primers and Arm-PCR of CDR3 regions. MiXCR, run by TCRdb on the multiplex PCR reads, gives a single entry per CDR3 protein. The data contain about 460,000 distinct CDR3 sequences, around a fifth of them seen just once; the ten biggest clones take up under 15%. The time point is: persistent/refractory GD, antithyroid drugs over 5 years with positive TRAb. Scientists built the TCR library using RNA that was extracted from PBMCs. The authors drew 8.5 to 9 milliliters of peripheral blood into EDTA tubes.

Sequencing was performed on peripheral blood mononuclear cells (PBMCs), taken when the disease was refractory, from a patient treated with antithyroid drugs. The clonotype was recovered from a female donor with Graves disease. This chain joins TRBV12-3 or TRBV12-4 and TRBJ2-2, with a weak D call TRBD1 (6 bases). CDR3 DNA sequence: TGTGCCAGCAGTTCCCTAGGGGGTGGGACCGGGGAGCTGTTTTTT. This sequence encodes CASSSLGGGTGELFF.